What follows are 18 T cell receptor beta chains derived from one specimen sequenced in a study of Graves' ophthalmopathy and Graves' hyperthyroidism (dated 2018 in TCRdb). This sample was sequenced with an Illumina HiSeq 2000. For repertoire sequencing, the TCR beta CDR3 regions were amplified from RNA transcripts. HTBI primers and the Qiagen OneStep RT-PCR kit were used in a first-round RT-PCR, which was followed by a second-round multiplex PCR, size selection and purification. Using fastp at Q25 and MiXCR, TCRdb reprocessed the public reads and kept productive beta chains. Each entry is one CDR3 protein sequence, shown with its most common DNA and genes. Here the sample has a few hundred thousand distinct CDR3 sequences; roughly 21% occur a single time. The ten largest account for roughly 3% of the sample. The sequencing input was peripheral blood. Receptors originate from a woman aged 18-30 years with stable Graves' hyperthyroidism. Donor details come from another sample of the same person, matched by shared clones.

This clonotype appeared many times. The chain combines TRBV7-9 with TRBJ2-2, with 7 bases identical to TRBD2. Germline V gene data show CDR1 as SEHNR and CDR2 as FQNEAQ (reference sequence). The V and J ends lost 5 bases and 4 bases, in that order; junction bases with no gene match: 7. The CDR3 has 15 residues. For the CDR3, the DNA is TGTGCCAGCAGCGCGACTAGCTCTCCCACCGGGGAGCTGTTTTTT. It yields the protein CASSATSSPTGELFF.

The sample holds many counts of this clonotype. The chain links TRBV7-8 to TRBJ2-7, with a possible D match to TRBD2 (7 bases). Trimming shortened V by 8 bases and J by 5 bases, and 13 bases separated the two germline ends. The V gene's germline CDR1 is SGHVS and CDR2 FQNEAQ. CDR3 length equals 12 residues. CDR3: CASGPGGDEQYF. Here the CDR3 DNA reads TGTGCCAGCGGTCCGGGGGGCGACGAGCAGTACTTC.

The chain carries TRBV10-3 and TRBJ2-7; possible D gene TRBD1, 8 bases. The ends were cut back, 6 bases at V and 6 bases at J, with 21 bases in the middle. Germline lookup yields CDR1 ENHRY and CDR2 SYGVKD. The CDR3 sequence is 15 residues long. DNA of the CDR3: TGTGCCATCAGCCCTAGGGGGGGACAGGAAAGCGAGCAGTACTTC. Its translation: CAISPRGGQESEQYF.

This clonotype was counted at least ten times. V gene TRBV24-1 combines with J gene TRBJ1-1; 8 nucleotides line up with TRBD1. V lost 2 bases and J lost 7; bases outside the gene matches: 5. The length of the CDR3 is 14 residues. From germline, CDR1 is KGHDR and CDR2 SFDVKD. The CDR3 DNA follows: TGTGCCACCAGTGATTCAGGGGGCGGGGGTGAAGCTTTCTTT. The encoded protein is CATSDSGGGGEAFF.

The rearrangement uses TRBV28 and TRBJ1-2; TRBD1 is a possible D gene (6 bases). In germline, CDR1 is MDHEN, CDR2 SYDVKM. Trimming took off 3 bases at V and 5 bases at J, with 13 bases between the two ends. CDR3 length equals 14 residues. This CDR3 reads CASSLVRGGYGYTF. CDR3 in DNA: TGTGCCAGCAGTTTGGTCAGGGGTGGATATGGCTACACCTTC.

This clonotype was recorded at least ten times. V and J are TRBV7-8 and TRBJ1-1; D remains ambiguous. This CDR3 comprises 14 residues. CDR1 is SGHVS, CDR2 FQNEAQ, per germline. V gave up 3 bases and J gave up 1 base, with 9 bases separating them. The CDR3 loop is CASSLAARNTEAFF. CDR3 sequence (DNA): TGTGCCAGCAGCTTGGCAGCAAGGAACACTGAAGCTTTCTTT. The whole variable domain, remainder taken from reference TRBV7-8 and TRBJ1-1, is GAGVSQSPRYKVAKRGQDVALRCDPISGHVSLFWYQQALGQGPEFLTYFQNEAQLDKSGLPSDRFFAERPEGSVSTLKIQRTQQEDSAVYLCASSLAARNTEAFFGQGTRLTVV.

This clonotype was seen many times. The V and J genes are TRBV6-5 and TRBJ2-7, with 7 bases identical to TRBD1. CDR1 and CDR2 from the germline V gene are MNHEY and SVGAGI. The CDR3 has 14 residues. V was clipped by 10 bases and J by 1 base; unmatched bases: 10. DNA of the CDR3: TGTGCCACAAACAGGGGCGGTCGTTCCTACGAGCAGTACTTC. It yields the protein CATNRGGRSYEQYF.

This clonotype was recorded a few times. This sequence joins TRBV4-2 and TRBJ2-4, with D possibly TRBD2 on 7 matching bases. The CDR3 extends over 17 amino acids. V lost 1 base and J 1 base, leaving 14 bases between the germline ends. Germline values: CDR1 LGHNA, CDR2 YNFKEQ. DNA of the CDR3: TGTGCCAGCAGCCAAGTGAGTGGGAGGGGGGCCAAAAACATTCAGTACTTC. It translates to CASSQVSGRGAKNIQYF.

This clonotype has at least ten counts. One end of the junction is discordant with germline, which a read error may explain. The chain joins TRBV7-8 to TRBJ1-3, with TRBD1 as a possible D gene (5 bases). CDR1 is SGHVS and CDR2 is FQNEAQ in the germline V gene. The length of the CDR3 is 15 residues. This CDR3 is CASSPTGGAGNTIYF. CDR3 bases: TGTGCCAGCAGCCCTACCGGAGGGGCCGGGAACACCATATACTTT.

A remark on this clonotype: A much larger clone lies one base from this, so it may be a read error. The chain combines TRBV11-2 with TRBJ2-7; 13 positions match TRBD2. There are 15 residues in the CDR3. Germline V gene data show CDR1 as SGHAT and CDR2 as FQNNGV. J was trimmed by 2 bases and V by 3 bases; bases with no gene match: 1. CDR3 DNA sequence: TGTGCCAGCAGCTTCGGACTAGCGGGAGCCTACGAGCAGTACGTC. Its protein is CASSFGLAGAYEQYV.

This clonotype was picked up a small number of times. The CDR3 loop reads CASSLSGRWPKNIQYF. The CDR3 nucleotides are TGTGCCAGCAGTTTGAGCGGGAGGTGGCCCAAAAACATTCAGTACTTC. The chain uses TRBV12-3 or TRBV12-4 and TRBJ2-4; 9 bases align to TRBD2. The CDR3 has 16 amino acids. J lost 2 bases, V lost 3 bases, and 5 bases had no gene match.

This clonotype was seen a few times. V gene TRBV11-2 combines with J gene TRBJ2-5; TRBD2 agrees at 9 bases. V lost 8 bases and J lost 1; bases outside the gene matches: 11. The V gene's germline CDR1 is SGHAT and CDR2 FQNNGV. The CDR3 contains 16 residues. The CDR3 nucleotides read TGTGCCAGCCCGCCGGGACTAGCATCCCTCCAAGAGACCCAGTACTTC. Its protein product is CASPPGLASLQETQYF.

Many counts were recorded for this clonotype. The chain has TRBV6-5 and TRBJ1-1; TRBD1 aligns across 8 bases. CDR1 and CDR2 from the germline V gene are MNHEY and SVGAGI. The CDR3 extends over 12 amino acids. V lost 6 bases, J lost 5 bases, and 2 bases stayed unmatched. The CDR3 protein is CASSRGLTEAFF. The CDR3 DNA is TGTGCCAGCAGCAGGGGGCTTACTGAAGCTTTCTTT.

This clonotype has at least ten counts. The CDR3: CASSVGRAEAFF. Here the CDR3 DNA reads TGTGCCAGCAGTGTCGGGAGGGCGGAAGCTTTCTTT. The chain combines TRBV6-1 with TRBJ1-1; no definite D call. Germline V gives CDR1 MNHNS, CDR2 SASEGT. Trimming removed 4 bases at V and 8 bases at J, with 11 bases between. This CDR3 has 12 amino acids.

This clonotype has a count of ten or more. The chain is built from TRBV29-1 and TRBJ2-2; D may be TRBD1 or TRBD2 (5 bases each). V gave up 7 bases and J gave up 2 bases, with 17 bases separating them. The CDR3 has 15 amino acids. CDR1 is SQVTM and CDR2 is ANQGSEA in the germline V gene. CDR3 residues: CSARAPGLNTGELFF. CDR3 coding DNA: TGCAGCGCACGCGCGCCGGGGCTTAACACCGGGGAGCTGTTTTTT.

This clonotype was counted between two and nine times. This sequence joins TRBV7-2 and TRBJ1-1; D gene unclear. CDR1 and CDR2 (germline): SGHTA, FQGNSA. Trimming removed 2 bases from V and 1 base from J, with 8 bases in between. The CDR3 extends over 14 amino acids. This chain's CDR3 is CASSLIHRNTEAFF. The DNA for the CDR3 is TGTGCCAGCAGCTTAATACACAGGAACACTGAAGCTTTCTTT.

In this sample, this clonotype turned up many times. Its ends do not fully match the called genes, so a read error is possible. The gene calls are TRBV6-5 and TRBJ1-6; D is undetermined. In germline, CDR1 is MNHEY, CDR2 SVGAGI. This CDR3 spans 13 amino acids. Here the CDR3 reads CASSYSDLGKGEF. The CDR3 coding sequence is TGTGCCAGCAGTTACTCGGACCTCGGGAAAGGAGAGTTT.

The genes are TRBV19 and TRBJ2-7; possible D gene TRBD1, 6 bases. The length of the CDR3 is 15 residues. Germline V gene lookup returns CDR1 LNHDA and CDR2 SQIVND (reference sequence). Trimming cost V 6 bases and J 3 bases, with 18 bases left between them. The CDR3 bases are TGTGCCAGTAGCATTACAGGGCAGGGGTACTACGAGCAGTACTTC. Translated, it gives CASSITGQGYYEQYF.